The entry that follows covers one T cell receptor (beta chain) sequence. The antigen is undetermined. From germline, CDR1 is WSHSY and CDR2 SAAADI. V lost 6 bases to trimming and J lost 8 bases; unmatched junction nucleotides: 7. The CDR3 runs 13 residues. The PCR had 60 Vbeta and 13 Jbeta primers. In the authors' methods: An analysis that came later counted 60 million to 80 million unique TCR beta chains, around 12 million shared. Here immunoSEQ multiplex PCR was the method, and the copy in TCRdb shows in-frame clones only, minus some. That table gives V, J and clone size, and the DNA gave D and trimming. Here the sample spans 55,000 to 65,000 clones, approximately 80% being singletons. The sample comes from a study of cytomegalovirus exposure and HLA in healthy donors. The study, taken as a whole, reports: Later on, a genetic analysis was performed. It linked a missense variant in DCLRE1C with V- and J-gene trimming of TCR beta. The listing of roughly 160 TCR beta chains classed them as cytomegalovirus-associated.

The sequenced sample consisted of PBMCs. The rearrangement uses TRBV10-2 and TRBJ1-1, with 9 bases aligning to TRBD1. The origin of this receptor is a woman in her twenties or thirties in good health and CMV-seronegative. In nucleotides, the CDR3 is TGCGCCAGCAGCGGACAGGGGCTAGGCGAAGCTTTCTTT. This sequence encodes CASSGQGLGEAFF.